The entry below gives a single T cell receptor beta chain sequence along with its context. No antigen is known for it. The data derive from a study of T cell responses to AZD1222 COVID-19 vaccine. Second-dose intervals near 4 or 12 weeks were combined. Germline V gives CDR1 SQVTM, CDR2 ANQGSEA. This CDR3 is 13 amino acids long. Trimming pared 3 bases from V and 6 bases from J, leaving 14 bases between. Study observations and caveats: Unmutated variant regions reportedly attract nearly half of all spike-specific TCRs. Females outnumbered males among donors, who were mostly white British; clonal diversity was possibly underestimated.

The repertoire was sequenced with immunoSEQ multiplex PCR; TCRdb's copy has only in-frame clones and lacks some. The data contain roughly 150,000 clones, 90% to 95% of them singletons. The chain couples TRBV29-1 to TRBJ1-1; D is unclear. The sequence came from an adult who received the AZD1222 COVID-19 vaccine. The material was peripheral blood, obtained 28 days after the second AZD1222 dose. For the CDR3, the DNA is TGCAGCGTTGATCTCAACTTGATACCTGAAGCTTTCTTT. It encodes CSVDLNLIPEAFF.